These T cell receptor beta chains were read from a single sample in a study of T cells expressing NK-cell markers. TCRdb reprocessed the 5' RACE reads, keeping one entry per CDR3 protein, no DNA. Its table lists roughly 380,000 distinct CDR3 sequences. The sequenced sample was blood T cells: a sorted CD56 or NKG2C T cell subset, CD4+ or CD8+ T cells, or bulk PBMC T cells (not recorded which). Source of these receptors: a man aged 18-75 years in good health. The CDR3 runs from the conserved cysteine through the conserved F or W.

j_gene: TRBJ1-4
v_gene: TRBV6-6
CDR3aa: CASRWDPVEKLFF

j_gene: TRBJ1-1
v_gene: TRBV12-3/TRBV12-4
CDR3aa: CASSLPAGNTEAFF

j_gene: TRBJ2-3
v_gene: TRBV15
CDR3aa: CATANPWASGTDTQYF

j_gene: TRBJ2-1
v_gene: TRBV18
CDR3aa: CASSQNSYFSSYNEQFF

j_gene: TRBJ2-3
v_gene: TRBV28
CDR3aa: CASRDGGASDTQYF

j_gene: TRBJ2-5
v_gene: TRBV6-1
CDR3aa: CASSTRVPQETQYF

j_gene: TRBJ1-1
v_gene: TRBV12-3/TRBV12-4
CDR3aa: CASTPARDSGNTEAFF

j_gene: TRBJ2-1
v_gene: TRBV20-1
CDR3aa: CSAVTGGPNEQFF

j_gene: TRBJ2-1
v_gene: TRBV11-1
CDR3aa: CASSAPATGEEEQFF

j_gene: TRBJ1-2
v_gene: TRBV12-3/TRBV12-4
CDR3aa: CASGRTGNYGYTF

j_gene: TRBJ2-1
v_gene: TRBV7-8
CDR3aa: CASSAEAYNEQFF

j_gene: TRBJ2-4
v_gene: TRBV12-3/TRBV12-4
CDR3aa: CASSPRRGFYRTLAKNIQYF

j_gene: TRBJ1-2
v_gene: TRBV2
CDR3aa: CASSDGQGGYGYTF

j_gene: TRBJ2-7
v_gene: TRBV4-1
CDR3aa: CASSQEGRGTYEQYF

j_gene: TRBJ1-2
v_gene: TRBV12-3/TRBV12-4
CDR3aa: CASSLATGGVGGYTF

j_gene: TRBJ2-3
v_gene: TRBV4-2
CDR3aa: CASSQARAGTSADTQYF

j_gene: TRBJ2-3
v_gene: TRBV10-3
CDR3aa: CAISGTSGPSTDTQYF

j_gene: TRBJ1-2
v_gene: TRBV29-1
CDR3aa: CSVWDSSNYGYTF

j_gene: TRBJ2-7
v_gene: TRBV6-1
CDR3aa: CASRELLAYEQYF

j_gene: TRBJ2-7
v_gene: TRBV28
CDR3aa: CASRALGQGGSYEQYF

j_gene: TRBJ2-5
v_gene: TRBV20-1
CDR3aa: CSAWSGAKQETQYF

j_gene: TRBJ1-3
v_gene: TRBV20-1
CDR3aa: CSARGSGSSGNTIYF

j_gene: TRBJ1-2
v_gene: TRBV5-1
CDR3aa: CASSWDRGTYGYTF

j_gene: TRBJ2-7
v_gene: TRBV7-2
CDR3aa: CASSLDRDTLYEQYF

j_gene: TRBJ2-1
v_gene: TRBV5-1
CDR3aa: CASSLVPSGGPGNEQFF

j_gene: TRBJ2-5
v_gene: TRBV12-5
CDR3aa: CASGSGTLLQETQYF